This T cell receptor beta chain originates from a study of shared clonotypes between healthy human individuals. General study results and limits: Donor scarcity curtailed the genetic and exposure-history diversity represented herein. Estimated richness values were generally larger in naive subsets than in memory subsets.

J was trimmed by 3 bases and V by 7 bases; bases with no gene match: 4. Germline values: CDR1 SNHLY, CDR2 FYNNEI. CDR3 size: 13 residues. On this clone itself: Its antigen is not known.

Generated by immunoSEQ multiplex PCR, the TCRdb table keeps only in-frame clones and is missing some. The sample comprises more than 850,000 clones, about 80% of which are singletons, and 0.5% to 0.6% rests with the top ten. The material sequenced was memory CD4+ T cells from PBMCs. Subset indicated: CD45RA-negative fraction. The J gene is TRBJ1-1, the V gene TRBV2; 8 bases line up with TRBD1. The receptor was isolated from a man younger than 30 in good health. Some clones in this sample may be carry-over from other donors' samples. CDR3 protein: CASNDRGDTEAFF. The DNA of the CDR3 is TGTGCCAGCAACGACAGGGGTGACACTGAAGCTTTCTTT.